Following are 28 T cell receptor beta chains from one sample sequenced in a study of monozygotic twins with inflammatory bowel disease. Reanalyzing the 5' RACE reads, TCRdb keeps one entry per CDR3 protein, without DNA. Its listing shows approximately 150,000 distinct CDR3 sequences. The source material was blood. The receptors originated from a human donor with ulcerative colitis or Crohn's disease, or a healthy co-twin of an affected twin (not recorded which).

The chain combines TRBV4-1 with TRBJ1-5. The CDR3 consists of 15 residues. CDR1 is MGHRA, CDR2 YSYEKL, per germline. The chain's CDR3 is CASSQDSQGNQPQHF.

The chain recombines TRBV5-5 with TRBJ1-4. The germline V gene encodes CDR1 SGHKS and CDR2 YYEKEE (reference sequence). The CDR3 is made up of 15 amino acids. The CDR3 loop reads CASSSWTDKNEKLFF.

The gene calls are TRBV4-3 and TRBJ2-7; the TRBD2 assignment by TCRdb is unverifiable without DNA. CDR3 length equals 18 residues. In germline, CDR1 is LGHNA, CDR2 YSLEER. The CDR3 loop is CASSALAGTSGNFYEQYF.

V is TRBV7-6 and J is TRBJ1-4. Germline lookup yields CDR1 SGHVS and CDR2 FNYEAQ. The CDR3 is 14 residues long. The CDR3 sequence: CASSSRTGNEKLFF. The entire variable domain, with the rest obtained from reference TRBV7-6 and TRBJ1-4, is as follows: GAGVSQSPRYKVTKRGQDVALRCDPISGHVSLYWYRQALGQGPEFLTYFNYEAQQDKSGLPNDRFSAERPEGSISTLTIQRTEQRDSAMYRCASSSRTGNEKLFFGSGTQLSVL.

This rearrangement joins TRBV28 to TRBJ2-1; there is no DNA to check the TCRdb D call of TRBD2. Germline V CDR1 and CDR2: MDHEN, SYDVKM. The CDR3 extends over 16 amino acids. CDR3 loop: CASRRTSASSYNEQFF.

The chain couples TRBV3-1 to TRBJ1-1. This CDR3 has 13 amino acids. The germline V gene encodes CDR1 LGHDT and CDR2 YNNKEL (reference sequence). The CDR3 loop is CASSQGGDPEAFF.

The chain has TRBV2 and TRBJ1-3; checking the TCRdb D call of TRBD1 is not possible without DNA. Germline V gives CDR1 SNHLY, CDR2 FYNNEI. The CDR3 sequence is 16 residues long. CDR3 residues: CASSEMGHRSGNTIYF.

J is TRBJ1-2 and V is TRBV29-1; TCRdb indicates TRBD1, and absent DNA this call remains unverified. This CDR3 has 13 residues. The germline V gene has CDR1 SQVTM and CDR2 ANQGSEA. The CDR3 reads CSAREPENYGYTF.

The gene calls are TRBV6-1 and TRBJ2-6; as DNA is missing, the TRBD1 call by TCRdb cannot be tested. The CDR3 sequence is 15 residues long. The V gene's germline CDR1 is MNHNS and CDR2 SASEGT. The CDR3 is CAISMGGSGANVLTF.

V is TRBV20-1 and J is TRBJ1-1; no DNA is available, so the TRBD1 call from TCRdb remains unchecked. This CDR3 spans 12 amino acids. The germline V gene encodes CDR1 DFQATT and CDR2 SNEGSKA (reference sequence). The CDR3 reads CRGGESRTGAFF.

The chain employs TRBV6-5 and TRBJ2-1; TCRdb outputs TRBD2, but without DNA this stays unchecked. Germline assignment: CDR1 MNHEY and CDR2 SVGAGI. This CDR3 is built from 16 residues. CDR3 sequence reads: CASSYPTGGGYNEQFF.

The chain combines TRBV18 with TRBJ2-7. The V gene's germline CDR1 is KGHSH and CDR2 LQKENI. The CDR3 is 13 residues long. CDR3 residues: CASSPPVIYEQYF.

The rearrangement links TRBV10-3 to TRBJ2-3; TCRdb selects TRBD2, and the lack of DNA leaves this call unchecked. This CDR3 comprises 12 residues. From germline, CDR1 is ENHRY and CDR2 SYGVKD. The CDR3 reads CAGGDRTNTQYF.

J is TRBJ2-2 and V is TRBV19; TCRdb's D call of TRBD1 is untestable without DNA. CDR3 length equals 14 residues. CDR1 is LNHDA and CDR2 is SQIVND in the germline V gene (reference sequence). CDR3 sequence reads: CASSRQGDTGELFF.

The CDR3: CASSKQGPNSNQPQHF. The chain joins TRBV5-5 to TRBJ1-5; the TCRdb D gene call, TRBD1, has no DNA to confirm it. Germline CDR1 and CDR2: SGHKS and YYEKEE (reference sequence). The CDR3 has 16 residues. The whole variable domain, remainder taken from reference TRBV5-5 and TRBJ1-5, is DAGVTQSPTHLIKTRGQQVTLRCSPISGHKSVSWYQQVLGQGPQFIFQYYEKEERGRGNFPDRFSARQFPNYSSELNVNALLLGDSALYLCASSKQGPNSNQPQHFGDGTRLSIL.

The genes are TRBV7-2 and TRBJ2-7; TCRdb picks TRBD2, but there is no DNA to check that call. This CDR3 spans 14 amino acids. Germline CDR1 is SGHTA and CDR2 is FQGNSA. The CDR3 sequence: CASSQTSGTYEQYF.

The chain carries TRBV29-1 and TRBJ2-1; without DNA, the TCRdb call of TRBD2 cannot be checked. The CDR3 runs to 14 residues. Germline CDR1 and CDR2: SQVTM and ANQGSEA. The CDR3: CSVPGLVSLDEQFF.

The V call is TRBV20-1, the J call TRBJ1-6. Per the germline V gene, CDR1 is DFQATT and CDR2 is SNEGSKA (reference sequence). The CDR3 has 12 amino acids. The CDR3 sequence is CSAPDGNSPLHF.

The chain uses TRBV5-1 and TRBJ1-2; TCRdb picks TRBD1, but there is no DNA to check that call. Germline V lookup: CDR1 SGHRS, CDR2 YFSETQ. The length of the CDR3 is 14 residues. CDR3 protein: CASNLGTASYGYTF.

The chain has TRBV18 and TRBJ2-3; TCRdb names TRBD2, which stays unverified in the absence of DNA. The germline CDR1 and CDR2 sequences are KGHSH and LQKENI. CDR3 size: 19 residues. This CDR3 reads CASSTTGTSGPRMSDTQYF.

The chain has TRBV20-1 and TRBJ1-1. Germline values: CDR1 DFQATT, CDR2 SNEGSKA (reference sequence). CDR3 length equals 11 residues. CDR3 protein: CSAPNPLRAFF.

The V call is TRBV20-1, the J call TRBJ2-7; no DNA is available, so the TRBD2 call from TCRdb remains unchecked. CDR1 and CDR2 (germline): DFQATT, SNEGSKA (reference sequence). The CDR3 runs 14 residues. This CDR3 is CSASGLAPSYEQYF.

The V call is TRBV6-5, the J call TRBJ2-2; TCRdb's assignment of TRBD1 cannot be checked, as there is no DNA. Germline V gene lookup returns CDR1 MNHEY and CDR2 SVGAGI. CDR3 length: 17 residues. The CDR3 spells CASSYSGQSKRPGELFF.

This chain connects TRBV29-1 to TRBJ2-2; TCRdb names TRBD2, which stays unverified in the absence of DNA. The germline gives CDR1 SQVTM, CDR2 ANQGSEA. The CDR3 consists of 15 residues. CDR3 amino acids: CIVEFAGGFGGELFF.

V usage is TRBV5-1 and J usage is TRBJ2-7; lacking DNA, the TRBD1 call made by TCRdb goes unchecked. Per germline, CDR1 SGHRS and CDR2 YFSETQ. CDR3 length: 17 residues. The chain's CDR3 is CASSPPKIGDGTYEQYF. Variable domain in full (rest from reference TRBV5-1 and TRBJ2-7): KAGVTQTPRYLIKTRGQQVTLSCSPISGHRSVSWYQQTPGQGLQFLFEYFSETQRNKGNFPGRFSGRQFSNSRSEMNVSTLELGDSALYLCASSPPKIGDGTYEQYFGPGTRLTVT.

The chain combines TRBV4-1 with TRBJ1-2; TCRdb's D gene call, TRBD1, goes unchecked for lack of DNA. This CDR3 has 16 residues. Germline CDR1 is MGHRA and CDR2 is YSYEKL. The CDR3 reads CASSHPADQGYYGYTF.

The J gene is TRBJ2-3, the V gene TRBV20-1; with no DNA, the TCRdb D assignment of TRBD1 cannot be verified. The germline CDR1 and CDR2 sequences are DFQATT and SNEGSKA (reference sequence). The CDR3 is made up of 15 amino acids. CDR3 loop: CSAPTGGRSADTQYF.

This rearrangement joins TRBV19 to TRBJ1-5. The CDR3 covers 13 residues. Germline V gene sequence: CDR1 LNHDA, CDR2 SQIVND (reference sequence). The CDR3 spells CASSTISNQPQHF. Full variable domain (missing parts from reference TRBV19 and TRBJ1-5): DGGITQSPKYLFRKEGQNVTLSCEQNLNHDAMYWYRQDPGQGLRLIYYSQIVNDFQKGDIAEGYSVSREKKESFPLTVTSAQKNPTAFYLCASSTISNQPQHFGDGTRLSIL.